Sequencing of this TCR beta chain was carried out in a study of blood T cell repertoires in COVID-19. Looking at the study overall: COVID-19 samples collected from the United States, Italy and Spain covered acute and convalescent phases.

Germline V gene data show CDR1 as SGHVS and CDR2 as FQNEAQ. The CDR3 has 12 amino acids. V was pared by 2 bases and J by 9 bases, with 8 bases between. How the authors handled the data: Counts of nucleated cells, estimated from reference gene primer amplification, were obtained. This table comes from immunoSEQ multiplex PCR, and its TCRdb copy is limited to in-frame clones, with some not included. The D gene and trimming were derived from the DNA, and the V and J assignments and clone size from that table. This table has 100,000 or so clones, 85% appearing once. The gene calls are TRBV7-8 and TRBJ2-1; weak D call: TRBD2 (5 bases). Sequencing input: peripheral blood. The receptor's source is a man aged 45-65 years with acute or convalescent COVID-19. The CDR3 reads CASSLSGIEQFF. CDR3 in DNA: TGTGCCAGCAGCTTATCGGGGATTGAGCAGTTCTTC.